This T cell receptor beta chain stems from a study of identical twins. TCRdb independently ran MiXCR on the 5' RACE reads; one entry per CDR3 protein. The sample includes hundreds of thousands of distinct CDR3 sequences, about 20% of them seen just once. Deletions cut 5 bases from V and 8 bases from J, with 15 bases between. The CDR3 has 14 residues. Germline V CDR1 and CDR2: LGHNA, YNFKEQ. This clonotype has just a few counts. These same records also appear under a second study, on T cells expressing NK-cell markers.

The sequencing sample was made of PBMCs. The chain employs TRBV4-2 and TRBJ1-4; D is uncertain. The receptor was derived from a woman under 30 in good health. CDR3: CASSMASQREKLFF. CDR3 DNA sequence: TGTGCCAGCAGCATGGCCAGTCAACGGGAAAAACTGTTTTTT.